These 32 T cell receptor beta chains share one sample of origin, sequenced in a study of cytomegalovirus exposure and HLA in healthy donors. Using immunoSEQ multiplex PCR, the repertoire was profiled, and TCRdb retains in-frame clones only, with some absent. The sample has about 160,000 clones; roughly 91% are singletons. The sequenced sample consisted of PBMCs. Receptor source: a woman aged 18-35 years in good health and CMV-seropositive.

This sequence joins TRBV7-9 and TRBJ2-3, with D hard to call. Germline lookup yields CDR1 SEHNR and CDR2 FQNEAQ (reference sequence). This CDR3 has 13 amino acids. V was pared by 3 bases and J by 0 bases, with 4 bases between. The CDR3 sequence is CASSFLSTDTQYF. Here the CDR3 DNA reads TGTGCCAGCAGCTTCTTGAGCACAGATACGCAGTATTTT.

This clone was recorded only once. The chain carries TRBV6-6 and TRBJ1-1; D perhaps matches TRBD1 (6 bases). The V end lost 2 bases, the J end lost 3 bases, and 16 bases lay between the germline ends. Germline V gene data show CDR1 as MNHNY and CDR2 as SVGAGI (reference sequence). There are 16 residues in the CDR3. The CDR3 DNA reads as TGTGCCAGCAGTTACCCAGACAGGTTAGGGTACACTGAAGCTTTCTTT. It yields the protein CASSYPDRLGYTEAFF.

V is TRBV5-6 and J is TRBJ1-4; TRBD1 might be the D (6 bases). CDR3 size: 14 residues. CDR1 and CDR2 (germline): SGHDT, YYEEEE. V was shortened by 4 bases and J by 4 bases, with 11 bases between the two germline ends. This CDR3 reads CASSRTENNEKLFF. The CDR3, as DNA: TGTGCCAGCAGCCGGACAGAGAATAATGAAAAACTGTTTTTT.

The CDR3 sequence is CASSPDRENYGYTF. In DNA form, the CDR3 reads TGTGCCAGCAGTCCGGACAGGGAGAACTATGGCTACACCTTC. The chain has TRBV28 and TRBJ1-2, with 8 nucleotides matching TRBD1. This CDR3 spans 14 amino acids. V gave up 5 bases and J gave up 2 bases; unmatched junction bases: 4. Germline CDR1 reads MDHEN; CDR2 reads SYDVKM.

This chain uses TRBV25-1 with TRBJ2-3, with a tentative D call TRBD2 (5 bases). Deletions cut 7 bases from V and 6 bases from J, with 20 bases between. The CDR3 contains 15 residues. The V gene's germline CDR1 is MGHDK and CDR2 SYGVNS. CDR3 DNA: TGTGCCAGCACCCCGAGAATGTCTCCGGGGGATACGCAGTATTTT. Translation: CASTPRMSPGDTQYF.

The J gene is TRBJ2-1, the V gene TRBV7-3; D uncertain. Germline V gene data show CDR1 as SGHTA and CDR2 as FQGTGA. Trimming pared 0 bases from V and 1 base from J, leaving 7 bases between. This CDR3 contains 15 residues. CDR3 in amino acids: CASSLTGGSYNEQFF. The CDR3 bases are TGTGCCAGCAGCTTAACCGGCGGTTCCTACAATGAGCAGTTCTTC. Combining the CDR3 with reference TRBV7-3 and TRBJ2-1 gives the whole variable domain GAGVSQTPSNKVTEKGKYVELRCDPISGHTALYWYRQSLGQGPEFLIYFQGTGAADDSGLPNDRFFAVRPEGSVSTLKIQRTERGDSAVYLCASSLTGGSYNEQFFGPGTRLTVL.

The chain has TRBV6-6 and TRBJ1-5; 9 nucleotides agree with TRBD1. V shed 2 bases and J 2 bases; nucleotides not matched to a gene: 4. The CDR3 runs to 16 residues. From germline, CDR1 is MNHNY and CDR2 SVGAGI (reference sequence). The CDR3 DNA reads TGTGCCAGCAGTTACCCGGGACAGGGCGGCAATCAGCCCCAGCATTTT. Translating gives CASSYPGQGGNQPQHF.

This clone was detected once. The CDR3 protein is CASSRQDSSYGYTF. CDR3 nucleotides: TGTGCCAGTAGTCGGCAGGACAGCAGTTATGGCTACACCTTC. The rearrangement uses TRBV19 and TRBJ1-2; D might be TRBD1 (6 bases). There are 14 residues in the CDR3. With 5 bases removed from V and 5 bases from J, the gap between germline ends came to 15 bases. CDR1 is LNHDA, CDR2 SQIVND, per germline (reference sequence).

The chain couples TRBV19 to TRBJ2-7; 10 bases line up with TRBD2. The V gene end was trimmed by 4 bases and the J gene end by 2 bases; junction bases not matched to a gene: 5. The germline gives CDR1 LNHDA, CDR2 SQIVND (reference sequence). CDR3 length equals 15 residues. The CDR3 here is CASSKASGSTYEQYF. The CDR3 bases are TGTGCCAGTAGTAAGGCTAGCGGGAGTACCTACGAGCAGTACTTC. The full variable domain, rest sourced from reference TRBV19 and TRBJ2-7, is DGGITQSPKYLFRKEGQNVTLSCEQNLNHDAMYWYRQDPGQGLRLIYYSQIVNDFQKGDIAEGYSVSREKKESFPLTVTSAQKNPTAFYLCASSKASGSTYEQYFGPGTRLTVT.

This clone was seen only once. V usage is TRBV11-3 and J usage is TRBJ2-1; 13 bases align to TRBD2. CDR1 and CDR2 from the germline V gene are SGHNT and YENEEA. Losses at the gene ends were 1 base for V and 9 bases for J; bases not matched to a gene: 3. CDR3 length equals 15 residues. CDR3 sequence (DNA): TGTGCCAGCAGCTTAGGACTAGCGGGAGGTGGTGAGCAGTTCTTC. Protein product: CASSLGLAGGGEQFF.

The genes are TRBV25-1 and TRBJ1-4; 8 nucleotides line up with TRBD1. Germline CDR1 and CDR2: MGHDK and SYGVNS. The CDR3 totals 15 residues. V lost 2 bases, J lost 8 bases, and 7 bases stayed unmatched. The CDR3 reads CASSERQGLGEKLFF. CDR3 nucleotide sequence: TGTGCCAGCAGTGAACGACAGGGGCTCGGCGAAAAACTGTTTTTT.

This clone came up once. The rearrangement uses TRBV2 and TRBJ2-1, with 13 bases that match TRBD2. V gave up 4 bases and J gave up 6 bases; unmatched junction bases: 3. Germline lookup yields CDR1 SNHLY and CDR2 FYNNEI. This CDR3 has 15 amino acids. CDR3 amino acids: CASSVTSGRANEQFF. The CDR3 nucleotides are TGTGCCAGCAGTGTAACTAGCGGGAGGGCCAATGAGCAGTTCTTC.

The rearrangement joins TRBV5-4 to TRBJ1-2; D gene ambiguous. The CDR3 is 11 residues long. Germline CDR1 is SGHNT and CDR2 is YYREEE (reference sequence). Trimming removed 4 bases at V and 10 bases at J, with 11 bases between. The CDR3, as DNA: TGTGCCAGCAGCCCCGGGGAAATCTACACCTTC. Translating it yields CASSPGEIYTF. The full variable domain, rest sourced from reference TRBV5-4 and TRBJ1-2, is ETGVTQSPTHLIKTRGQQVTLRCSSQSGHNTVSWYQQALGQGPQFIFQYYREEENGRGNFPPRFSGLQFPNYSSELNVNALELDDSALYLCASSPGEIYTFGSGTRLTVV.

The rearrangement links TRBV7-3 to TRBJ2-2; 8 positions match TRBD2. The CDR3 sequence is 15 residues long. After removal of 8 bases from V and 2 bases from J, the junction contained 7 bases not matched to a gene. Germline V gene data show CDR1 as SGHTA and CDR2 as FQGTGA. DNA of the CDR3: TGTGCCAGCTCCGCGGGGGGATTTAACACCGGGGAGCTGTTTTTT. Translated, it gives CASSAGGFNTGELFF.

V gene TRBV9 combines with J gene TRBJ2-5, with TRBD1 matching 10 bases. Trimming at V came to 4 bases and at J to 4 bases, leaving 13 bases not matched to a gene. Germline V gives CDR1 SGDLS, CDR2 YYNGEE. The CDR3 is 17 residues long. CDR3 sequence: CASSPWDRGVPGETQYF. The CDR3, as DNA: TGTGCCAGCAGCCCGTGGGACAGGGGTGTTCCAGGAGAGACCCAGTACTTC. Full variable domain (outside the CDR3, taken from reference TRBV9 and TRBJ2-5): DSGVTQTPKHLITATGQRVTLRCSPRSGDLSVYWYQQSLDQGLQFLIQYYNGEERAKGNILERFSAQQFPDLHSELNLSSLELGDSALYFCASSPWDRGVPGETQYFGPGTRLLVL.

V and J are TRBV5-6 and TRBJ2-5, with TRBD1 matching 7 bases. The CDR3 is made up of 13 amino acids. After removal of 6 bases from V and 2 bases from J, the junction contained 4 bases not matched to a gene. Germline V lookup: CDR1 SGHDT, CDR2 YYEEEE. The CDR3 region is CASTKTGQETQYF. The CDR3 nucleotides read TGTGCCAGCACAAAGACAGGGCAAGAGACCCAGTACTTC. Full variable domain (missing parts from reference TRBV5-6 and TRBJ2-5): DAGVTQSPTHLIKTRGQQVTLRCSPKSGHDTVSWYQQALGQGPQFIFQYYEEEERQRGNFPDRFSGHQFPNYSSELNVNALLLGDSALYLCASTKTGQETQYFGPGTRLLVL.

CDR3 DNA sequence: TGTGCCAGCAGCTTACAAGCGGGAGGGCCCACCGGGGAGCTGTTTTTT. It codes for CASSLQAGGPTGELFF. This sequence joins TRBV7-3 and TRBJ2-2; the match to TRBD2 covers 10 bases. CDR1 SGHTA and CDR2 FQGTGA come from the germline V gene. The trim removed 2 bases at V and 4 bases at J, leaving 4 bases unmatched. The CDR3 contains 16 residues.

This sequence joins TRBV11-3 and TRBJ2-7; 10 bases fit TRBD1. CDR3 size: 16 residues. In germline, CDR1 is SGHNT, CDR2 YENEEA. V shed 5 bases, J shed 6 bases, and the junction held 13 bases outside the gene matches. This CDR3 reads CASSPPRDRGRVEQYF. Here the CDR3 DNA reads TGTGCCAGCAGCCCTCCCCGGGACAGGGGACGGGTCGAGCAGTACTTC.

V and J are TRBV5-1 and TRBJ1-1, with 8 nucleotides matching TRBD1. This CDR3 is built from 13 residues. J lost 5 bases, V lost 2 bases, and 2 bases had no gene match. Germline V CDR1 and CDR2: SGHRS, YFSETQ. CDR3 coding DNA: TGCGCCAGCAGCTTTGACAGGGGAACTGAAGCTTTCTTT. This encodes CASSFDRGTEAFF.

This rearrangement joins TRBV11-1 to TRBJ2-1; D is unclear. The germline V and J ends were trimmed by 3 bases and 0 bases, with 6 bases remaining between them. The CDR3 extends over 14 amino acids. The germline gives CDR1 SGHAT, CDR2 FQDESV (reference sequence). CDR3 sequence reads: CASSFLSSYNEQFF. CDR3 DNA sequence: TGTGCCAGCAGCTTCCTGAGCTCCTACAATGAGCAGTTCTTC.

J is TRBJ2-3 and V is TRBV7-9; no firm D call. The CDR3 extends over 12 amino acids. The germline CDR1 and CDR2 sequences are SEHNR and FQNEAQ (reference sequence). V dropped 6 bases and J dropped 3 bases, with 7 bases sitting between them. Written as DNA, the CDR3 is TGTGCCAGCAGACTGGAGACAGATACGCAGTATTTT. Translated: CASRLETDTQYF.

This rearrangement joins TRBV6-5 to TRBJ1-2, with a possible D match to TRBD1 (6 bases). CDR3 length: 13 amino acids. Trimming pared 5 bases from V and 5 bases from J, leaving 12 bases between. Germline V gives CDR1 MNHEY, CDR2 SVGAGI. CDR3 nucleotides: TGTGCCAGCAGTCAACGCAGGGGATATGGCTACACCTTC. Protein sequence: CASSQRRGYGYTF.

The rearrangement joins TRBV27 to TRBJ1-2, with unresolved D. Germline V gene data show CDR1 as MNHEY and CDR2 as SMNVEV (reference sequence). V lost 3 bases and J lost 4, with 12 bases in between. The CDR3 is 14 amino acids. The CDR3 region has the DNA TGTGCCAGCAGTTTTCTCCCTCTACCCTATGGCTACACCTTC. This gives the protein CASSFLPLPYGYTF.

The chain uses TRBV6-6 and TRBJ2-4; 9 bases line up with TRBD1. V dropped 6 bases and J dropped 6; count of bases not matched to a gene: 12. Germline loops: CDR1 MNHNY, CDR2 SVGAGI (reference sequence). The CDR3 extends over 16 amino acids. In nucleotides, the CDR3 is TGTGCCAGCAGCACCCCGACAGGGGGAGCGGGAAACATTCAGTACTTC. Amino acid sequence: CASSTPTGGAGNIQYF.

The V gene is TRBV5-6, the J gene TRBJ2-7; D perhaps matches TRBD1 (5 bases). Trimming removed 3 bases at V and 3 bases at J, with 10 bases between. The CDR3 is 13 residues long. The germline V gene encodes CDR1 SGHDT and CDR2 YYEEEE. Here the CDR3 reads CASSSQGGYEQYF. The CDR3 bases are TGTGCCAGCAGCTCCCAGGGTGGCTACGAGCAGTACTTC. The full variable domain, with the rest looked up from reference TRBV5-6 and TRBJ2-7, is DAGVTQSPTHLIKTRGQQVTLRCSPKSGHDTVSWYQQALGQGPQFIFQYYEEEERQRGNFPDRFSGHQFPNYSSELNVNALLLGDSALYLCASSSQGGYEQYFGPGTRLTVT.

V and J are TRBV28 and TRBJ2-1; TRBD1 is a possible D gene (6 bases). CDR1 is MDHEN, CDR2 SYDVKM, per germline. V was shortened by 2 bases and J by 6 bases, with 8 bases between the two germline ends. This CDR3 is built from 13 residues. The CDR3 DNA follows: TGTGCCAGCAGTTTAACAGGGATCAATGAGCAGTTCTTC. Its protein is CASSLTGINEQFF.

V gene TRBV30 combines with J gene TRBJ2-2, with D uncertain. The CDR3 covers 15 residues. V was trimmed by 4 bases and J by 1 base, leaving 13 bases between them. The germline CDR1 and CDR2 sequences are GTSNPN and SVGIG (reference sequence). The CDR3 is CAWNAETMNTGELFF. The CDR3 DNA reads as TGTGCCTGGAACGCCGAGACAATGAACACCGGGGAGCTGTTTTTT.

The chain recombines TRBV4-1 with TRBJ2-3; no definite D call. CDR1 and CDR2 (germline): MGHRA, YSYEKL. This CDR3 has 17 residues. Trimming took off 0 bases at V and 4 bases at J, with 17 bases between the two ends. CDR3 region: CASSQERGRINSDTQYF. The CDR3 bases are TGCGCCAGCAGCCAAGAACGTGGCAGGATCAATTCAGATACGCAGTATTTT.

The chain joins TRBV27 to TRBJ1-1; no clear D. V lost 6 bases to trimming and J lost 5 bases, with 13 bases between them. Looked up from germline, CDR1 is MNHEY and CDR2 is SMNVEV (reference sequence). The CDR3 has 13 residues. Written as DNA, the CDR3 is TGTGCCAGCAGAAAATTAATGGCTACTGAAGCTTTCTTT. Residues: CASRKLMATEAFF.

This rearrangement joins TRBV30 to TRBJ2-1; D may be TRBD2 (6 bases). The CDR3 has 13 residues. V gave up 0 bases and J gave up 8 bases, with 11 bases separating them. Germline loops: CDR1 GTSNPN, CDR2 SVGIG (reference sequence). The CDR3 here is CAWSVLSGDEQFF. DNA for the CDR3: TGTGCCTGGAGTGTACTTAGCGGTGATGAGCAGTTCTTC. The variable domain in full, with the rest retrieved from reference TRBV30 and TRBJ2-1, is SQTIHQWPATLVQPVGSPLSLECTVEGTSNPNLYWYRQAAGRGLQLLFYSVGIGQISSEVPQNLSASRPQDRQFILSSKKLLLSDSGFYLCAWSVLSGDEQFFGPGTRLTVL.

The chain is built from TRBV7-8 and TRBJ1-1; TRBD1 matches at 9 bases. Germline CDR1 reads SGHVS; CDR2 reads FQNEAQ. CDR3 length equals 15 residues. V gave up 8 bases and J gave up 6 bases; unmatched junction bases: 13. The CDR3 nucleotides are TGTGCCAGCGGGGACAGGGCCCGATTGAGGGCTGAAGCTTTCTTT. Translation: CASGDRARLRAEAFF. Using reference TRBV7-8 and TRBJ1-1 for the parts outside the CDR3, the full variable domain is GAGVSQSPRYKVAKRGQDVALRCDPISGHVSLFWYQQALGQGPEFLTYFQNEAQLDKSGLPSDRFFAERPEGSVSTLKIQRTQQEDSAVYLCASGDRARLRAEAFFGQGTRLTVV.

This clone has only one observation. V and J are TRBV19 and TRBJ2-3; 10 nucleotides agree with TRBD1. Germline V CDR1 and CDR2: LNHDA, SQIVND (reference sequence). This CDR3 has 16 amino acids. V dropped 5 bases and J dropped 5; count of bases not matched to a gene: 10. As DNA, the CDR3 is TGTGCCAGTAGTGTAAGACCGGGACAGGGGCTAGATACGCAGTATTTT. Its translation is CASSVRPGQGLDTQYF.